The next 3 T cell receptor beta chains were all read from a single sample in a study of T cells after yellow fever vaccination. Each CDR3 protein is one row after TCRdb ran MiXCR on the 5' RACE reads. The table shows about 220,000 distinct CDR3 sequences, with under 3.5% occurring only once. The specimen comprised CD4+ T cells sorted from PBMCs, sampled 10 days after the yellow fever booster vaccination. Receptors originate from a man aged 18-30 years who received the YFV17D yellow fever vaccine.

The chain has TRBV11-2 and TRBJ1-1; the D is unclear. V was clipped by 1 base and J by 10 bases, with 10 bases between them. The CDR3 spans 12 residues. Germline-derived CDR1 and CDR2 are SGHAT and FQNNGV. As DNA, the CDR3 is TGTGCCAGCAGCTTAGTGTCCAGTCGAGCTTTCTTT. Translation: CASSLVSSRAFF.

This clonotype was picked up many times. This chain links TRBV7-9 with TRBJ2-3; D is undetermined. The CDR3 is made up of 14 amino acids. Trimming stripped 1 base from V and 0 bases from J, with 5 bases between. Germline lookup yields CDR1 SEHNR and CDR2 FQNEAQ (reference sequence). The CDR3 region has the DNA TGTGCCAGCAGCTTAGTTGGCAGCACAGATACGCAGTATTTT. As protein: CASSLVGSTDTQYF.

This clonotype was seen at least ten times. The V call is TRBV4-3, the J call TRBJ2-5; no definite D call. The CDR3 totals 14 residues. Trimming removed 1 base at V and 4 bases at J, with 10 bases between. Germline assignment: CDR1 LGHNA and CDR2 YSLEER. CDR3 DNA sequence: TGCGCCAGCAGCCAAGGCCCCGTCCGAGAGACCCAGTACTTC. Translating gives CASSQGPVRETQYF.